The 10 T cell receptor beta chains below all came from one sample that was sequenced in a study of cytomegalovirus exposure and HLA in healthy donors. Use of 60 Vbeta and 13 Jbeta primers characterized the PCR. Sequencing was performed with immunoSEQ multiplex PCR; in TCRdb, only in-frame clones are kept and a portion is missing. Of under 200,000 clones listed, 86% are singletons. Sequenced input: PBMCs. The receptors were sampled from a woman aged 30 to 39 in good health and CMV-seronegative.

The rearrangement uses TRBV5-1 and TRBJ1-2; 7 bases line up with TRBD1. The CDR3 has 14 amino acids. V trimming: 2 bases; J trimming: 4 bases; junction bases outside the gene matches: 5. The germline V gene has CDR1 SGHRS and CDR2 YFSETQ. The CDR3 coding sequence is TGCGCCAGCAGCTTAGGGACAGTTCCCTATGGCTACACCTTC. Amino acids: CASSLGTVPYGYTF.

Points on this clone: The same CDR3 arises from other DNA sequences in this sample as well. CDR3 coding DNA: TGTGCCAGCTCACCCGGACAGGGGGAGACCCAGTACTTC. It translates to CASSPGQGETQYF. The J gene is TRBJ2-5, the V gene TRBV18, with 9 bases identical to TRBD1. Germline CDR1 KGHSH, CDR2 LQKENI. The length of the CDR3 is 13 residues. With V trimmed by 3 bases and J by 5 bases, 1 base remained unmatched.

V usage is TRBV11-2 and J usage is TRBJ1-5; D gene ambiguous. This CDR3 is 15 amino acids long. CDR1 is SGHAT, CDR2 FQNNGV, per germline. Deletions cut 1 base from V and 2 bases from J, with 9 bases between. The CDR3 DNA follows: TGTGCCAGCAGCTTAGGGGTGGCGGGCAATCAGCCCCAGCATTTT. Amino acids: CASSLGVAGNQPQHF. Together with reference TRBV11-2 and TRBJ1-5, the CDR3 gives the full variable domain: EAGVAQSPRYKIIEKRQSVAFWCNPISGHATLYWYQQILGQGPKLLIQFQNNGVVDDSQLPKDRFSAERLKGVDSTLKIQPAKLEDSAVYLCASSLGVAGNQPQHFGDGTRLSIL.

V usage is TRBV10-3 and J usage is TRBJ2-2; the match to TRBD2 covers 8 bases. Per the germline V gene, CDR1 is ENHRY and CDR2 is SYGVKD. V dropped 9 bases and J dropped 6; count of bases not matched to a gene: 9. The CDR3 has 14 amino acids. DNA for the CDR3: TGTGCCATTAGACCGGGACTAGTGGCCGGGGAGCTGTTTTTT. This codes for CAIRPGLVAGELFF.

The gene calls are TRBV4-2 and TRBJ2-2, with TRBD2 as a possible D gene (7 bases). The CDR3 extends over 16 amino acids. Germline V gene sequence: CDR1 LGHNA, CDR2 YNFKEQ. Trimming pared 0 bases from V and 9 bases from J, leaving 17 bases between. Written as DNA, the CDR3 is TGTGCCAGCAGCCAAGACGGGGGGCGTAGCTCCAGGGAGCTGTTTTTT. It codes for CASSQDGGRSSRELFF.

This sequence joins TRBV7-6 and TRBJ2-3; a weak D match, TRBD1 (6 bases). The CDR3 has 15 residues. Germline CDR1 is SGHVS and CDR2 is FNYEAQ. V was clipped by 10 bases and J by 0 bases, with 17 bases between them. CDR3 sequence: CATNRAGRSTDTQYF. In nucleotides, the CDR3 is TGTGCCACGAACAGGGCGGGTAGGAGCACAGATACGCAGTATTTT.

The chain uses TRBV7-8 and TRBJ2-3, with D perhaps TRBD2 (5 bases). The germline V and J ends were trimmed by 3 bases and 4 bases, with 11 bases remaining between them. Germline-derived CDR1 and CDR2 are SGHVS and FQNEAQ. The CDR3 has 14 amino acids. As DNA, the CDR3 is TGTGCCAGCAGCTTTCGGGGTAGCGCAGATACGCAGTATTTT. Protein sequence: CASSFRGSADTQYF.

The genes are TRBV7-9 and TRBJ2-5, with 10 bases identical to TRBD2. The J segment lost 1 base and the V segment lost 5 bases, leaving 7 bases of the junction unmatched. The germline CDR1 and CDR2 sequences are SEHNR and FQNEAQ (reference sequence). The CDR3 sequence is 16 residues long. Here the CDR3 DNA reads TGTGCCAGCAGCCCATCTAGCGGGGGACCCCAAGAGACCCAGTACTTC. This encodes CASSPSSGGPQETQYF.

The chain couples TRBV5-1 to TRBJ2-7, with TRBD2 identical over 11 bases. V was clipped by 3 bases and J by 3 bases; unmatched bases: 5. Germline V gene lookup returns CDR1 SGHRS and CDR2 YFSETQ. The CDR3 is 15 amino acids. The CDR3 bases are TGCGCCAGCAGCTCGGGACTAGCGGAGCTCTACGAGCAGTACTTC. Protein product: CASSSGLAELYEQYF.

This clone was recorded once. V and J are TRBV4-1 and TRBJ1-3; TRBD1 matches at 8 bases. The CDR3 runs to 17 residues. The V and J ends lost 4 bases and 2 bases, in that order; junction bases with no gene match: 10. Germline V gives CDR1 MGHRA, CDR2 YSYEKL. For the CDR3, the DNA is TGCGCCAGCAGCCCCCTGGGCCAGGGGGCCCCTGGAAACACCATATATTTT. As protein: CASSPLGQGAPGNTIYF.